A selection of T cell receptor beta chains follows, all from one sample in a study of Tregs in tolerant kidney transplant recipients. The repertoire was sequenced with immunoSEQ multiplex PCR; TCRdb's copy has only in-frame clones and lacks some. The table has tens of thousands of clones, 80% to 95% seen once; the top ten hold approximately 1.5%. Specimen: CD4+ T cells from blood (PBMCs), collected 12 months after the transplant. Receptors were obtained from a human patient who received a combined kidney and bone marrow transplant. Some of the T cells might come from the graft donor. Both conserved end residues are part of each CDR3. A D gene is named only where the DNA matches it firmly. The size of a clone is reported for some rows only, either as once, few or many, or as a class for expanded clones.

CDR3 length,D gene,J gene,clone size,V gene,CDR3 protein,CDR3 DNA
16,.,TRBJ2-3,once,TRBV18,CASSPRAGSSTDTQYF,TGTGCCAGCTCACCACGGGCGGGATCGAGCACAGATACGCAGTATTTT
14,.,TRBJ1-5,.,TRBV7-2,CASSLPGGYQPQHF,TGTGCCAGCAGCTTACCCGGGGGTTATCAGCCCCAGCATTTT
14,TRBD1,TRBJ1-1,.,TRBV19,CASMWTGLNTEAFF,TGTGCCAGTATGTGGACAGGGCTGAACACTGAAGCTTTCTTT
18,TRBD1,TRBJ2-6,.,TRBV7-2,CASSFLRDRGRGANVLTF,TGTGCCAGCAGCTTCCTCCGGGACAGGGGGCGTGGGGCCAACGTCCTGACTTTC
15,TRBD2,TRBJ2-3,.,TRBV2,CASSGTSGGTDTQYF,TGTGCCAGCAGCGGGACTAGCGGGGGCACAGATACGCAGTATTTT
15,TRBD2,TRBJ2-1,.,TRBV5-1,CASSTLAGGRNEQFF,TGCGCCAGCAGCACTCTTGCGGGAGGGAGGAATGAGCAGTTCTTC
13,.,TRBJ2-3,.,TRBV5-4,CASSWTIGGTQYF,TGTGCCAGCAGCTGGACTATCGGGGGTACGCAGTATTTT
12,.,TRBJ2-7,.,TRBV6-1,CASSEGRSEQYF,TGTGCCAGCAGTGAAGGGAGGTCCGAGCAGTACTTC
13,.,TRBJ1-2,.,TRBV27,CASSYKENYGYTF,TGTGCCAGCAGTTATAAGGAGAACTATGGCTACACCTTC
15,TRBD2,TRBJ2-1,.,TRBV7-3,CASSWSTSGGGEQFF,TGTGCCAGCAGCTGGAGCACTAGCGGAGGGGGTGAGCAGTTCTTC
16,TRBD2,TRBJ2-3,.,TRBV5-1,CASSWEGRASTDTQYF,TGCGCCAGCAGCTGGGAGGGACGTGCTAGCACAGATACGCAGTATTTT
14,.,TRBJ1-5,.,TRBV6-6,CASSHDRPNQPQHF,TGTGCCAGCAGCCACGACAGACCGAATCAGCCCCAGCATTTT
15,TRBD1,TRBJ1-2,.,TRBV19,CATKIGGPGNYGYTF,TGTGCCACTAAGATAGGGGGCCCTGGGAACTATGGCTACACCTTC
15,TRBD1,TRBJ2-1,.,TRBV7-9,CASSLDGTGTNEQFF,TGTGCCAGCAGCTTAGACGGGACAGGAACCAATGAGCAGTTCTTC
16,TRBD1,TRBJ1-6,.,TRBV28,CASSNPGQSYNSPLHF,TGTGCCAGCAGCAACCCGGGACAGTCCTATAATTCACCCCTCCACTTT
15,TRBD1,TRBJ2-7,.,TRBV5-1,CASSLEGTGAGEQYF,TGCGCCAGCAGCTTGGAGGGGACAGGGGCTGGCGAGCAGTACTTC
14,.,TRBJ2-3,.,TRBV28,CASSLLKGGYTQYF,TGTGCCAGCAGTTTATTGAAGGGGGGGTATACGCAGTATTTT
14,.,TRBJ2-2,.,TRBV19,CASSTQGGTGELFF,TGTGCCAGTAGTACCCAGGGAGGCACCGGGGAGCTGTTTTTT
13,.,TRBJ1-3,.,TRBV30,CAWSGLYGNTIYF,TGTGCCTGGTCGGGGTTATATGGAAACACCATATATTTT
13,.,TRBJ2-2,few,TRBV19,CASSIEGRGELFF,TGTGCCAGTAGTATAGAAGGGAGGGGGGAGCTGTTTTTT
12,TRBD1,TRBJ1-2,few,TRBV4-3,CASSRDRDGYTF,TGCGCCAGCAGCCGAGACAGGGATGGCTACACCTTC
15,TRBD1,TRBJ1-1,.,TRBV11-3,CASSRGQGMNTEAFF,TGTGCCAGCAGCCGGGGACAGGGGATGAACACTGAAGCTTTCTTT
16,.,TRBJ2-7,.,TRBV10-3,CAISEFRQGLEYEQYF,TGTGCCATCAGTGAGTTCCGCCAGGGCCTCGAATACGAGCAGTACTTC
16,TRBD1,TRBJ1-1,.,TRBV9,CASSVESGMTGLEAFF,TGTGCCAGCAGCGTAGAATCGGGGATGACAGGGCTTGAAGCTTTCTTT
15,TRBD1,TRBJ1-6,once,TRBV6-7,CASRDRSSYNSPLHF,TGTGCCAGCAGGGACAGGAGCTCCTATAATTCACCCCTCCACTTT
17,TRBD2,TRBJ2-2,.,TRBV19,CASSLPRERRNTGELFF,TGTGCCAGTAGCCTCCCGCGGGAGCGGAGGAACACCGGGGAGCTGTTTTTT
15,TRBD2,TRBJ2-2,.,TRBV7-2,CASSFLAGGTGELFF,TGTGCCAGCAGCTTTCTAGCGGGGGGAACCGGGGAGCTGTTTTTT
12,.,TRBJ2-7,.,TRBV5-1,CASSFNSDEQYF,TGCGCCAGCAGCTTTAACTCGGACGAGCAGTACTTC
14,.,TRBJ2-3,.,TRBV13,CASSYGGLTDTQYF,TGTGCCAGCAGCTACGGGGGGCTCACAGATACGCAGTATTTT
15,.,TRBJ1-2,.,TRBV19,CASSTYWPGGYGYTF,TGTGCCAGTAGTACGTACTGGCCGGGGGGCTATGGCTACACCTTC
13,.,TRBJ1-2,.,TRBV25-1,CASSANKDYGYTF,TGTGCCAGCAGTGCCAACAAAGACTATGGCTACACCTTC
15,.,TRBJ1-1,.,TRBV28,CASSLMGAPGTEAFF,TGTGCCAGCAGTTTGATGGGGGCGCCGGGCACTGAAGCTTTCTTT
17,.,TRBJ2-5,.,TRBV7-6,CASSLEGGVTGRGTQYF,TGTGCCAGCAGCTTAGAGGGGGGGGTAACGGGCCGTGGGACCCAGTACTTC
12,TRBD2,TRBJ2-1,.,TRBV7-2,CASSVFGGEQFF,TGTGCCAGCAGTGTCTTCGGGGGGGAGCAGTTCTTC
17,.,TRBJ2-1,.,TRBV5-8,CASSLVRGAISYNEQFF,TGTGCCAGCAGTTTGGTTCGGGGGGCCATCTCCTACAATGAGCAGTTCTTC